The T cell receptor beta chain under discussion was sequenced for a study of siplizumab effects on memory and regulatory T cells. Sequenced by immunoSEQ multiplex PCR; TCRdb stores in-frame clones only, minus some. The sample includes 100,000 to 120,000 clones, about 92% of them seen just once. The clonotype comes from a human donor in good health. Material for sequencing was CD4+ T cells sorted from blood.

CDR3 region: CSARSGHEQFF. Written as DNA, the CDR3 is TGCAGTGCTAGGAGCGGTCATGAGCAGTTCTTC. The chain combines TRBV20-1 with TRBJ2-1, with a tentative D call TRBD2 (5 bases). The CDR3 is 11 amino acids. From germline, CDR1 is DFQATT and CDR2 SNEGSKA (reference sequence). Trimming shortened V by 3 bases and J by 8 bases, and 8 bases separated the two germline ends.